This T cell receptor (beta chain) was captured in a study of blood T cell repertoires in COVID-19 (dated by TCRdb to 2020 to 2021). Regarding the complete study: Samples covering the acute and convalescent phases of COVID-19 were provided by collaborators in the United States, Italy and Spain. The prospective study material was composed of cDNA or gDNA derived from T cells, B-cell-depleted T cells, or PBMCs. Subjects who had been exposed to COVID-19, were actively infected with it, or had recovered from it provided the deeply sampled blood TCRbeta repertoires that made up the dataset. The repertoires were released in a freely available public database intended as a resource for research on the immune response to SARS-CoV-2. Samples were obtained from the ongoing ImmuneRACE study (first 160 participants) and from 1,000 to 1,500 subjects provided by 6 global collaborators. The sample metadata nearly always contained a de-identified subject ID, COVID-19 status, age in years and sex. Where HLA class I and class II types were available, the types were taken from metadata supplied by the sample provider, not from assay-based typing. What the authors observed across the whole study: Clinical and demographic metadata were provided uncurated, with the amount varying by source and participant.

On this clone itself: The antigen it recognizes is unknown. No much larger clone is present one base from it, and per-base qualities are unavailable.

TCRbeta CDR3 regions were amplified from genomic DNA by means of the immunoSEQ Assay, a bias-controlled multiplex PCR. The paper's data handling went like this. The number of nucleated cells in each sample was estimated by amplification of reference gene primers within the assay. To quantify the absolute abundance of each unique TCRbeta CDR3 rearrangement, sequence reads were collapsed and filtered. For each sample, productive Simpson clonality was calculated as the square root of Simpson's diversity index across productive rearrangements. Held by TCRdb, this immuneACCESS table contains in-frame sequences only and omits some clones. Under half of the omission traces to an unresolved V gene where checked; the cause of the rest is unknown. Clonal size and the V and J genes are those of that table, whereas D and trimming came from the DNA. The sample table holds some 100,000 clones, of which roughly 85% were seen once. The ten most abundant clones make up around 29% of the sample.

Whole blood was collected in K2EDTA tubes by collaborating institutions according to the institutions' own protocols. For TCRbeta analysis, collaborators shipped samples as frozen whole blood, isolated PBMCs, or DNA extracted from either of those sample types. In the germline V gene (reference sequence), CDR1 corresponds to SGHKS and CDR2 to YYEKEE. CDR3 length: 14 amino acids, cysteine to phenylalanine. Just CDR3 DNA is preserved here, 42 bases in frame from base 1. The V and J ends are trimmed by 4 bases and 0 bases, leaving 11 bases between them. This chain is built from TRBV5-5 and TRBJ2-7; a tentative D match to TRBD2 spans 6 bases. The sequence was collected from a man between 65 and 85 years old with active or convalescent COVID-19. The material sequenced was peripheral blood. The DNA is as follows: TGTGCCAGCAGCCCGGGACTGGTCTCCTACGAGCAGTACTTC. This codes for CASSPGLVSYEQYF.